These 20 T cell receptor beta chains were sequenced from one sample in a study of blood T cells in healthy people across ages. Using a J-beta primer mix together with a sample-barcoded 5' primer, a second PCR was run for roughly 6 to 12 cycles. TCRdb re-called the 5' RACE reads with MiXCR, one entry per CDR3 protein. The sample holds around 1.7 million distinct CDR3 sequences, under 30% seen once. The sequencing sample was made of blood. The receptors derive from a young woman in good health.

The chain recombines TRBV11-2 with TRBJ1-4; no reliable D call. The germline CDR1 and CDR2 sequences are SGHAT and FQNNGV. The germline V and J ends were trimmed by 2 bases and 8 bases, with 12 bases remaining between them. This CDR3 comprises 14 residues. CDR3 sequence: CASSLISRGEKLFF. CDR3 coding DNA: TGTGCCAGCAGCTTAATATCGAGAGGGGAAAAACTGTTTTTT. The complete variable domain, with remaining parts taken from reference TRBV11-2 and TRBJ1-4, reads EAGVAQSPRYKIIEKRQSVAFWCNPISGHATLYWYQQILGQGPKLLIQFQNNGVVDDSQLPKDRFSAERLKGVDSTLKIQPAKLEDSAVYLCASSLISRGEKLFFGSGTQLSVL.

To note about this clonotype: This clone may be a read error of a much larger clone one base away. The chain employs TRBV20-1 and TRBJ2-5; tentative D call: TRBD2 (5 bases). The CDR3 is made up of 13 amino acids. Germline values: CDR1 DFQATT, CDR2 SNEGSKA (reference sequence). The germline V and J ends were trimmed by 6 bases and 11 bases, with 22 bases remaining between them. The CDR3 is CSAADAIYNEQYF. The CDR3, as DNA: TGCAGTGCAGCGGACGCGATCTACAATGAGCAGTACTTC.

This clonotype was counted at least ten times. The chain employs TRBV6-6 and TRBJ2-3; no firm D call. Germline values: CDR1 MNHNY, CDR2 SVGAGI (reference sequence). V lost 11 bases and J 0 bases, leaving 9 bases between the germline ends. The CDR3 spans 12 residues. CDR3 region: CAASQSTDTQYF. CDR3 DNA: TGTGCCGCAAGCCAGAGCACAGATACGCAGTATTTT.

Notes on this clonotype: This may be a read error: a much more frequent sequence differs by one nucleotide. The chain employs TRBV29-1 and TRBJ2-3; possible D gene TRBD2, 6 bases. The V and J ends lost 0 bases and 4 bases respectively, with 14 bases between them. CDR3 length: 15 amino acids. The V gene's germline CDR1 is SQVTM and CDR2 ANQGSEA. CDR3: CSVEDGGRLADTQYF. CDR3 nucleotides: TGCAGCGTTGAAGACGGGGGAAGATTGGCAGATACGCAGTATTTT.

The table lists this clonotype with a few counts. A read error is possible here, since a much larger clone lies one base away. The rearrangement uses TRBV6-4 and TRBJ1-4; D is possibly TRBD1 (6 bases). The length of the CDR3 is 14 residues. The germline V gene has CDR1 MRHNA and CDR2 SNTAGT. In DNA form, the CDR3 reads TGTGCCAGCAGGGACTGGGGGGCTTCTGAAAAACTGTTTTTT. It translates to CASRDWGASEKLFF.

This clonotype was detected many times. J is TRBJ2-7 and V is TRBV5-1, with 11 bases aligning to TRBD2. CDR3 length: 17 residues. Trimming took 4 bases from V and 0 from J; bases not matched to a gene: 9. Germline CDR1 and CDR2: SGHRS and YFSETQ. CDR3 nucleotides: TGCGCCAGCAGCCGAGGACTAGCGGGCAACCGCTCCTACGAGCAGTACTTC. This translates into CASSRGLAGNRSYEQYF.

J is TRBJ2-4 and V is TRBV20-1, with D hard to call. From germline, CDR1 is DFQATT and CDR2 SNEGSKA (reference sequence). V dropped 1 base and J dropped 3 bases, with 16 bases sitting between them. The CDR3 extends over 16 amino acids. The CDR3 coding sequence is TGCAGTGCTAGAGTGGGTAGGGTCAATGACAAAAACATTCAGTACTTC. Its protein product is CSARVGRVNDKNIQYF.

This clonotype was detected only a few times. The rearrangement uses TRBV7-9 and TRBJ1-2; D not resolved. Germline CDR1 SEHNR, CDR2 FQNEAQ (reference sequence). Trimming took 2 bases from V and 5 from J, leaving 9 bases between them. This CDR3 has 13 residues. The DNA of the CDR3 is TGTGCCAGCAGCTTAAGGCTGGCGTATGGCTACACCTTC. Translation gives CASSLRLAYGYTF.

The sample holds a few counts of this clonotype. V and J are TRBV4-3 and TRBJ2-7, with a possible D match to TRBD1 (6 bases). Looked up from germline, CDR1 is LGHNA and CDR2 is YSLEER. Trimming stripped 0 bases from V and 5 bases from J, with 17 bases between. The CDR3 consists of 16 residues. The CDR3 is CASSQEGTAGAHEQYF. The CDR3, as DNA: TGCGCCAGCAGCCAAGAGGGCACAGCAGGGGCCCACGAGCAGTACTTC.

There are a few counts of this clonotype. This chain's CDR3 is CASTPSPGVNTEAFF. The CDR3 coding sequence is TGTGCCAGCACCCCCAGCCCAGGAGTGAACACTGAAGCTTTCTTT. The chain has TRBV6-5 and TRBJ1-1; D unresolved. CDR3 length: 15 residues. Germline CDR1 is MNHEY and CDR2 is SVGAGI. Trimming left V 7 bases short and J 0 bases short, with 15 bases between.

Only a few counts were recorded for this clonotype. The rearrangement uses TRBV5-1 and TRBJ2-5; D may match TRBD1 or TRBD2 (5 bases each). The CDR3 contains 14 residues. Germline CDR1 and CDR2: SGHRS and YFSETQ. V was cut by 7 bases and J by 5 bases, with 18 bases left in between. CDR3 residues: CASQRPGEGETQYF. In DNA form, the CDR3 reads TGCGCCAGCCAACGACCGGGTGAGGGGGAGACCCAGTACTTC. The entire variable domain, with the rest obtained from reference TRBV5-1 and TRBJ2-5, is as follows: KAGVTQTPRYLIKTRGQQVTLSCSPISGHRSVSWYQQTPGQGLQFLFEYFSETQRNKGNFPGRFSGRQFSNSRSEMNVSTLELGDSALYLCASQRPGEGETQYFGPGTRLLVL.

This chain joins TRBV3-1 and TRBJ2-4, with D hard to call. This CDR3 is 16 amino acids long. The ends were cut back, 4 bases at V and 5 bases at J, with 18 bases in the middle. Germline CDR1 is LGHDT and CDR2 is YNNKEL (reference sequence). DNA of the CDR3: TGTGCCAGCAGCCCGCCCCCGACTGACGGCCAAAACATTCAGTACTTC. Amino acids: CASSPPPTDGQNIQYF.

This clonotype was recorded at least ten times. CDR3 sequence reads: CSARDLNSGSGETQYF. The CDR3 nucleotides read TGCAGTGCTAGAGATCTCAATAGCGGGTCGGGGGAGACCCAGTACTTC. The chain has TRBV20-1 and TRBJ2-5; 7 bases fit TRBD2. The CDR3 sequence is 16 residues long. CDR1 and CDR2 from the germline V gene are DFQATT and SNEGSKA (reference sequence). The V gene end was trimmed by 0 bases and the J gene end by 5 bases; junction bases not matched to a gene: 12.

This clonotype occurred a few times. V and J are TRBV15 and TRBJ2-1, with 7 bases matching TRBD2. V lost 4 bases to trimming and J lost 0 bases; unmatched junction nucleotides: 21. CDR1 and CDR2 (germline): LNHNV, YYDKDF (reference sequence). The CDR3 extends over 21 amino acids. CDR3 in amino acids: CATSNPAGTSLGGSSYNEQFF. Written as DNA, the CDR3 is TGTGCCACCAGCAACCCAGCAGGCACCTCGTTGGGCGGGAGCTCCTACAATGAGCAGTTCTTC. The variable domain in full, with the rest retrieved from reference TRBV15 and TRBJ2-1, is DAMVIQNPRYQVTQFGKPVTLSCSQTLNHNVMYWYQQKSSQAPKLLFHYYDKDFNNEADTPDNFQSRRPNTSFCFLDIRSPGLGDTAMYLCATSNPAGTSLGGSSYNEQFFGPGTRLTVL.

The table lists this clonotype with a few counts. The chain uses TRBV20-1 and TRBJ2-1; D tentatively fits TRBD1 or TRBD2 (6 bases each). CDR3 length equals 15 residues. The V and J ends lost 1 base and 5 bases respectively, with 15 bases between them. Germline V lookup: CDR1 DFQATT, CDR2 SNEGSKA (reference sequence). DNA of the CDR3: TGCAGTGCTAGAGGGGGGGCTAGCCGGAACAATGAGCAGTTCTTC. Amino acid sequence: CSARGGASRNNEQFF.

A note on this clonotype: The missing conserved phenylalanine or tryptophan at the end of this CDR3 makes a read error likely. V usage is TRBV20-1 and J usage is TRBJ1-1; 7 bases match TRBD1. CDR3 length: 14 residues. V lost 3 bases, J lost 5 bases, and 9 bases stayed unmatched. Germline V gives CDR1 DFQATT, CDR2 SNEGSKA (reference sequence). The CDR3 DNA reads as TGCAGTGCTAGTAGGGACAGCTCTAGGACTGAAGCTTTCTGT. Its translation: CSASRDSSRTEAFC.

V and J are TRBV12-3 or TRBV12-4 and TRBJ2-7; D uncertain. The CDR3 runs to 12 residues. Trimming stripped 1 base from V and 9 bases from J, with 10 bases between. The chain's CDR3 is CASSLGPLGQYF. The CDR3, as DNA: TGTGCCAGCAGTTTAGGCCCGCTAGGGCAGTACTTC.

This chain uses TRBV5-8 with TRBJ2-5, with no clear D. The germline V and J ends were trimmed by 0 bases and 6 bases, with 6 bases remaining between them. Germline values: CDR1 SGHTS, CDR2 YDEGEE. This CDR3 is 12 amino acids long. CDR3 amino acids: CASSLGWQTQYF. DNA for the CDR3: TGTGCCAGCAGCTTGGGGTGGCAGACCCAGTACTTC.

This clonotype was recorded many times. The J gene is TRBJ2-3, the V gene TRBV20-1; 8 positions agree with TRBD2. The CDR3 spans 13 residues. Trimming removed 5 bases from V and 2 bases from J; junction bases left unmatched: 3. The germline V gene encodes CDR1 DFQATT and CDR2 SNEGSKA (reference sequence). CDR3 DNA: TGCAGTGCTCGGGGGGGTTTCACAGATACGCAGTATTTT. Translation gives CSARGGFTDTQYF.

In its sample, this clonotype was seen many times. The chain has TRBV4-3 and TRBJ2-7; 10 bases align to TRBD1. The ends lost 0 bases at V and 2 bases at J; junction bases unmatched: 4. The CDR3 is 16 amino acids. CDR1 and CDR2 (germline): LGHNA, YSLEER. DNA of the CDR3: TGCGCCAGCAGCCAAGATACCGGACAGGGGGCCTACGAGCAGTACTTC. Translation: CASSQDTGQGAYEQYF.